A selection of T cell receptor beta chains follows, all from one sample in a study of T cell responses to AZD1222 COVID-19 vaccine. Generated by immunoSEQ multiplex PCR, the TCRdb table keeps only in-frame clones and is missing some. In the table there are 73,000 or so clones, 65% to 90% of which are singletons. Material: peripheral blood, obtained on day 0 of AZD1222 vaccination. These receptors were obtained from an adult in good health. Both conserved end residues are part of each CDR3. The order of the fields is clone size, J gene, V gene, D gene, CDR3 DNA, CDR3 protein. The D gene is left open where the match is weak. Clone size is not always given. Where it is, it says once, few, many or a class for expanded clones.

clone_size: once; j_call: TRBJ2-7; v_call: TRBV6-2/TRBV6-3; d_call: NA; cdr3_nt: TGTGCCAGCAGTTATCGCTACGAGCAGTACTTC; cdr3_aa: CASSYRYEQYF
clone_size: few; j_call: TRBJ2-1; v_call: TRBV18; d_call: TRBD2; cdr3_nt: TGTGCCAGCTCACTAACTAGCGGGGGTTCCTACAATGAGCAGTTCTTC; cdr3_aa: CASSLTSGGSYNEQFF
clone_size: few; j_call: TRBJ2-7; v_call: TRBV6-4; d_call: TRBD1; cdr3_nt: TGTGCCAGCATTCCGGGACAGGTAGGCTACGAGCAGTACTTC; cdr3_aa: CASIPGQVGYEQYF
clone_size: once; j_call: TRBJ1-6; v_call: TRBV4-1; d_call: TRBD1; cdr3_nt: TGCGCCAGCAGCCTGGACAGGGCAAATTCACCCCTCCACTTT; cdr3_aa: CASSLDRANSPLHF
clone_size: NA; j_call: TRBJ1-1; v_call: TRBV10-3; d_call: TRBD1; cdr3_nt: TGTGCCATCAACCCGGGACAGGTGAACACTGAAGCTTTCTTT; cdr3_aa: CAINPGQVNTEAFF
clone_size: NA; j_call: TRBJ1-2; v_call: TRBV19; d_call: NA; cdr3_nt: TGTGCCAGTAGTATCCAGGGTGAAGACTATGGCTACACCTTC; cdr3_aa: CASSIQGEDYGYTF
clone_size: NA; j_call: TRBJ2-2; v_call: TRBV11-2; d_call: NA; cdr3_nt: TGTGCCAGCAGCAAAAGGCAGGGGCCGAATTGGGCGGTCGGGGAGCTGTTTTTT; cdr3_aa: CASSKRQGPNWAVGELFF
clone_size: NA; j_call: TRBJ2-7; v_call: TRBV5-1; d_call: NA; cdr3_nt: TGCGCCAGCAGCTTGGAAGGGCCCGAGCAGTACTTC; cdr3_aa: CASSLEGPEQYF
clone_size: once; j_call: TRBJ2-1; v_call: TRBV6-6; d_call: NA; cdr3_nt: TGTGCCAGCAGTACCCTACAGGGATACAATGAGCAGTTCTTC; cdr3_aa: CASSTLQGYNEQFF
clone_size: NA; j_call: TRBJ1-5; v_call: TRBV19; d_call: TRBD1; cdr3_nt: TGTGCCAGTAGCGAGACAGGGGGGAATCAGCCCCAGCATTTT; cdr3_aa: CASSETGGNQPQHF
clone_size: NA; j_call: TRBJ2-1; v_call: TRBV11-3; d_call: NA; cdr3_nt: TGTGCCAGCAGCCATCCTAGAACTGATGAGCAGTTCTTC; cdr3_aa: CASSHPRTDEQFF
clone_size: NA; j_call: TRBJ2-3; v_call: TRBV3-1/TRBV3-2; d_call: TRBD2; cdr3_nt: TGTGCCAGCAGCCAAGATTGGGGACTAGCCGACACAGATACGCAGTATTTT; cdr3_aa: CASSQDWGLADTDTQYF
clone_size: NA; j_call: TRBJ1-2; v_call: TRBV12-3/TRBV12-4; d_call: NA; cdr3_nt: TGTGCCAGCAGTTTGAGCAGTCGGGGCTACACCTTC; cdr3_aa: CASSLSSRGYTF
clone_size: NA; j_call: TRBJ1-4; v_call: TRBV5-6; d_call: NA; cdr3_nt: TGTGCCAGCAGCTTTGGCGTCAGGGACGAAAAACTGTTTTTT; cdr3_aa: CASSFGVRDEKLFF
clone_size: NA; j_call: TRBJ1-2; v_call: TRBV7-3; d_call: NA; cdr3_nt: TGTGCCAGCAGCCCGTCGTTTAACTATGGCTACACCTTC; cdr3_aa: CASSPSFNYGYTF
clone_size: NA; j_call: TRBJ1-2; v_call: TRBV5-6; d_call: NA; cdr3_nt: TGTGCCAGCAGCTTGGTATCGGGGGCCGGTGGCTACACCTTC; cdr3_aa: CASSLVSGAGGYTF
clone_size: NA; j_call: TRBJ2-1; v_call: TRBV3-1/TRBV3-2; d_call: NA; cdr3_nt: TGTGCCAGCAGCCGAGTAGGGAATGAGCAGTTCTTC; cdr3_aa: CASSRVGNEQFF
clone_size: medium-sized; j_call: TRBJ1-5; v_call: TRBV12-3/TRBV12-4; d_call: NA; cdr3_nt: TGTGCCAGCAGACCTGACATGAATCAGCCCCAGCATTTT; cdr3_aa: CASRPDMNQPQHF
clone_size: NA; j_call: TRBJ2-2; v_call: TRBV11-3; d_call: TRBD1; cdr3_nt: TGTGCCAGCAGCCGCAGGGGGATCACCGGGGAGCTGTTTTTT; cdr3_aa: CASSRRGITGELFF
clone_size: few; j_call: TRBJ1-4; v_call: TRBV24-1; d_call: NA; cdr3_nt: TGTGCCACCAGTGATTTTGCACGGGGCCAACAGGAAAAACTGTTTTTT; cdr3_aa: CATSDFARGQQEKLFF
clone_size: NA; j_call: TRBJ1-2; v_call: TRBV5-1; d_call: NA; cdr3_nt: TGCGCCAGCAGCTTGCAAGGCTATGGCTACACCTTC; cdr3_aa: CASSLQGYGYTF
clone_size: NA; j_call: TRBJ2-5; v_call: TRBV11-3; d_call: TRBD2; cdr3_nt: TGTGCCAGCAGCTCGTCCGGGGTAGCGGGGGTTTTTGAGACCCAGTACTTC; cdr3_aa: CASSSSGVAGVFETQYF
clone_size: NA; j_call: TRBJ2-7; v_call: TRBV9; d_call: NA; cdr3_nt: TGTGCCAGCAGCGTAGCTAATTCGGATTACGAGCAGTACTTC; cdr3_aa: CASSVANSDYEQYF
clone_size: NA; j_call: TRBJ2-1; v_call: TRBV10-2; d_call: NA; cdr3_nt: TGCGCCAGCAGTGATCTGGGGATGAAGTTCTTC; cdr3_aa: CASSDLGMKFF
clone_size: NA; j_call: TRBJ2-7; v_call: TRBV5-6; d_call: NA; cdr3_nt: TGTGCCAGCAGCTTAAACCGCGAGCAGTACTTC; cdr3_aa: CASSLNREQYF
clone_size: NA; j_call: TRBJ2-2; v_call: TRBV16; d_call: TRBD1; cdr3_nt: TGTGCCAGCAGCCAGATCGGACAGGGATTATCGAACACCGGGGAGCTGTTTTTT; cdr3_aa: CASSQIGQGLSNTGELFF
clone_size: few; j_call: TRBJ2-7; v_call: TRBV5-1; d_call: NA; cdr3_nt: TGCGCCAGCAGGGGAAGGGACGGAGCCTACGAGCAGTACTTC; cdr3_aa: CASRGRDGAYEQYF
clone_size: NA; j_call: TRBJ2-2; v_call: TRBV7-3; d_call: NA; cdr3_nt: TGTGCCAGCAGCTCCCACGGCGGGGAGCTGTTTTTT; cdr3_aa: CASSSHGGELFF
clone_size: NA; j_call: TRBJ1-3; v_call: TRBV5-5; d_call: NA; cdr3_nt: TGTGCCAGCAGCTTGGAAGGAAACACCATATATTTT; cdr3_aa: CASSLEGNTIYF
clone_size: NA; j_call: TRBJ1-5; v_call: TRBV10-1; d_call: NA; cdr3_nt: TGCGCCAGCAGTGGGGGGCCCAATCAGCCCCAGCATTTT; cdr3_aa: CASSGGPNQPQHF
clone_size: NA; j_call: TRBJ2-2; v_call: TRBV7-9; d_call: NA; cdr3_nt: TGTGCCAGCAGCACAACGCGGGTCAACACCGGGGAGCTGTTTTTT; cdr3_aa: CASSTTRVNTGELFF
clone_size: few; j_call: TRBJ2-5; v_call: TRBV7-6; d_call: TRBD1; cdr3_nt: TGTGCCAGCAGCACAGGGGTTTTGGAGACCCAGTACTTC; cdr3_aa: CASSTGVLETQYF